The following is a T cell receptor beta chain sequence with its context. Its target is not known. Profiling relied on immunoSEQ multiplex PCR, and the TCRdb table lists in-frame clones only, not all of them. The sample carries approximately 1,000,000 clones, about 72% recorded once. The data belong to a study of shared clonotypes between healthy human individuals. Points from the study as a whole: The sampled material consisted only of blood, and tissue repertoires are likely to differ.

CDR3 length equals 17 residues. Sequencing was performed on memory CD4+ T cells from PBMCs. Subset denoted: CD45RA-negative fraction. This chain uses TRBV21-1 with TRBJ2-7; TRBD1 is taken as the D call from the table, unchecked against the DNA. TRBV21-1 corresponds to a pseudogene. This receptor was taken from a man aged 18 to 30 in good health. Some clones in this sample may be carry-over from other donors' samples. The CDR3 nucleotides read TGTGCCAGCACCGCCCGGTTAACAGTCATAGAACCCTACGAGCAGTACTTC. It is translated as CASTARLTVIEPYEQYF.